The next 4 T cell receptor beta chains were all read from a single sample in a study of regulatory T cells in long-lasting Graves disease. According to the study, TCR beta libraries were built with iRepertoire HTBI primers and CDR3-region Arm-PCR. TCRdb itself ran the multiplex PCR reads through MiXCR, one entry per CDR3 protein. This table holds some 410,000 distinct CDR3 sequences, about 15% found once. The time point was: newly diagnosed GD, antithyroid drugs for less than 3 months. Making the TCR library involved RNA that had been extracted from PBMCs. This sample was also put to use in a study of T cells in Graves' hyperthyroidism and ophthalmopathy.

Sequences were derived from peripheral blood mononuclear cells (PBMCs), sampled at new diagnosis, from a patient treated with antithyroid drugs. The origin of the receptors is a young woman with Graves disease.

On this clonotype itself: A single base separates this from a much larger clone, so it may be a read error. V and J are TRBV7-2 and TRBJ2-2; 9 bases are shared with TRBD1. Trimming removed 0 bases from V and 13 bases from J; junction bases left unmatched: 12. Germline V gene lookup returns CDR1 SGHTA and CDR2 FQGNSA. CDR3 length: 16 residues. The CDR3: CASSLAGTGSSRGLFF. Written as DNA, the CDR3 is TGTGCCAGCAGCTTAGCCGGGACAGGGAGTAGCCGGGGGCTGTTTTTT.

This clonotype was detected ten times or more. The CDR3 DNA is TGTGCCAGCAGTTACCCTCAGAGAGGCTACACCTTC. It translates to CASSYPQRGYTF. This chain connects TRBV6-5 to TRBJ1-2, with D unresolved. Germline V gene sequence: CDR1 MNHEY, CDR2 SVGAGI. The CDR3 has 12 amino acids. Deletions cut 2 bases from V and 8 bases from J, with 9 bases between.

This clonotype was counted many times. CDR3 loop: CASSRLSGRKYNEQFF. CDR3 nucleotides: TGTGCCAGCAGTCGGCTTAGCGGGAGGAAGTACAATGAGCAGTTCTTC. This rearrangement joins TRBV6-1 to TRBJ2-1, with TRBD2 matching 10 bases. V trimming: 5 bases; J trimming: 4 bases; junction bases outside the gene matches: 8. Germline CDR1 and CDR2: MNHNS and SASEGT. The CDR3 is made up of 16 amino acids.

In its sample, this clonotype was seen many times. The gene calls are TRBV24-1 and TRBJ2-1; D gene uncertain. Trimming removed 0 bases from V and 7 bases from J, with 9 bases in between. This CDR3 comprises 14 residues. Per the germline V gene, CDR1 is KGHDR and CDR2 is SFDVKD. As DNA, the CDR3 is TGTGCCACCAGTGATTTGTATTTGGGAAATGAGCAGTTCTTC. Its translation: CATSDLYLGNEQFF.